This T cell receptor (beta chain) was documented in a study of T-cell memory formation after mild COVID-19. This clonotype was recorded a few times. Its antigen is not identified. TCRdb recomputed calls from the 5' RACE reads with MiXCR, one row per CDR3 protein. The sample holds some 70,000 distinct CDR3 sequences, 15% to 20% seen once. Whole-study findings and limits: Later expanders leaned CD4+, whereas day 15 to 85 contracting clones were balanced CD4/CD8. In pre-infection memory, a portion of responding clones appeared, which suggested that cross-reactive memory joined.

The V and J ends lost 4 bases and 1 base, in that order; junction bases with no gene match: 0. Germline V gives CDR1 MGHRA, CDR2 YSYEKL. There are 15 residues in the CDR3. Sequenced input: PBMCs or a T cell subset sorted from them (not recorded which). The clonotype comes from an adult woman who had mild COVID-19 (a few samples of this study predate the infection). Cell type and time point are not known. The chain carries TRBV4-1 and TRBJ2-2; 10 nucleotides line up with TRBD2. The CDR3 region is CASSLAGGNTGELFF. The CDR3 bases are TGCGCCAGCAGCCTAGCGGGGGGGAACACCGGGGAGCTGTTTTTT.